One T cell receptor (beta chain) is described in this entry. As originally analysed: Using reference gene primer amplification, nucleated cell counts were estimated. Profiling relied on immunoSEQ multiplex PCR, and the TCRdb table lists in-frame clones only, not all of them. That table is the source of V, J and clone size, and D and trimming were worked out from the DNA. The table includes roughly 60,000 clones, approximately 86% detected once. The data are from a study of blood T cell repertoires in COVID-19. Trimming cost V 3 bases and J 9 bases, with 15 bases left between them. CDR3 length: 13 residues. Germline CDR1 is DFQATT and CDR2 is SNEGSKA (reference sequence).

Sequencing was carried out using peripheral blood. The chain recombines TRBV20-1 with TRBJ1-5; D remains ambiguous. The origin of this receptor is a man in his fifties or sixties with active COVID-19. The CDR3 coding sequence is TGCAGTGCTAGTTCCAGCGTCCAATCGCCCCAGCATTTT. Amino acid sequence: CSASSSVQSPQHF.